This T cell receptor beta chain was identified during a study of T cells after yellow fever vaccination. Study-wide background: When fractions had low cell numbers, they were prepared with SMART-Seq v4 Ultra Low Input. Overall study findings and caveats: Most clones from primary vaccination were detected again post-booster (96% CD4, about 88% CD8).

Template switching with 5'RACE generated the TCR cDNA and added a universal primer site and UMIs. One entry per CDR3 protein results from TCRdb running MiXCR on the 5' RACE reads. Among 250,000 or so distinct CDR3 sequences, approximately 3.5% were seen once, and the ten largest hold around 19%. A word on this clonotype: Its target is unknown.

Germline V gene lookup returns CDR1 MNHNS and CDR2 SASEGT. V dropped 5 bases and J dropped 2; count of bases not matched to a gene: 2. The CDR3 covers 13 residues. The TCR comes from a man between 18 and 29 years old who received the YFV17D yellow fever vaccine. The genes are TRBV6-1 and TRBJ2-7, with 8 bases fitting TRBD2. The sample in question was PBMCs, obtained 15 days after the yellow fever booster vaccination. CDR3 region: CASSSGSPYEQYF. CDR3 nucleotides: TGTGCCAGCAGTAGCGGGAGCCCCTACGAGCAGTACTTC.